The 26 T cell receptor beta chains given below trace back to one sample, sequenced in a study of molecular identifiers for immune sequencing clone quantification. TCRdb re-called the PCR reads with MiXCR, one entry per CDR3 protein. The sample has more than 550,000 distinct CDR3 sequences; less than 30% are singletons. The sequencing input was naive CD8+ T cells from blood, with Jurkat cell RNA spiked in. Indicated subset: FACS-sorted CD8+CD4-CCR7+CD45RA+ naive T cells. These TCRs come from a human donor in good health. Some libraries in this study had Jurkat cell RNA spiked in.

On this clonotype: This may stem from a read error, because a much larger clone lies one nucleotide away. The chain combines TRBV29-1 with TRBJ2-1; the match to TRBD2 covers 14 bases. J gave up 7 bases and V 6 bases, and 5 bases lay outside the gene matches. Germline CDR1 and CDR2: SQVTM and ANQGSEA. This CDR3 spans 14 amino acids. The CDR3 coding sequence is TGCAGCGTCGTGACTAGCGGGAGGGCAAATGAGCAGTTCTTC. Its translation: CSVVTSGRANEQFF.

This clonotype was found many times. J is TRBJ2-3 and V is TRBV4-1, with 7 bases identical to TRBD1. Trimming at V came to 0 bases and at J to 5 bases, leaving 5 bases not matched to a gene. The germline gives CDR1 MGHRA, CDR2 YSYEKL. This CDR3 contains 15 residues. CDR3 sequence reads: CASSQDLAGGDTQYF. CDR3 sequence (DNA): TGCGCCAGCAGCCAAGATTTGGCAGGGGGAGATACGCAGTATTTT.

Notes on this clonotype: A much larger clone is a single base away; this may be a read error. The rearrangement joins TRBV5-1 to TRBJ1-2, with a possible D match to TRBD1 (5 bases). The CDR3 sequence is 14 residues long. CDR1 and CDR2 from the germline V gene are SGHRS and YFSETQ. Written as DNA, the CDR3 is TGCGCCAGCAGCGGAGGAGACAGCCTATATGGCTACAACTTC. It is translated as CASSGGDSLYGYNF.

A note on this clonotype: This sequence may be a read error, since a much larger clone differs from it by one base. The genes are TRBV5-1 and TRBJ2-7; 12 nucleotides agree with TRBD2. CDR3 length equals 16 residues. Germline CDR1 reads SGHRS; CDR2 reads YFSETQ. With V trimmed by 4 bases and J by 4 bases, 9 bases remained unmatched. CDR3 in amino acids: CASSPRPTSGSYEQYF. As DNA, the CDR3 is TGCGCCAGCAGCCCCCGACCGACTAGCGGGAGTTACGAGCAGTACTTC.

This clonotype was seen only a few times. A read error may produce the germline difference seen at one junction end. The chain carries TRBV18 and TRBJ2-1; D perhaps matches TRBD1 (6 bases). There are 12 residues in the CDR3. CDR1 and CDR2 from the germline V gene are KGHSH and LQKENI. For the CDR3, the DNA is TGTGCCAGCTCTACAGGGTTAGGGGAGCAGCTCTTC. Protein sequence: CASSTGLGEQLF.

As to this clonotype: Being one base from a much bigger clone, this may be a read error. The chain employs TRBV5-1 and TRBJ2-7; 8 positions match TRBD1. The ends lost 0 bases at V and 4 bases at J; junction bases unmatched: 9. The germline V gene encodes CDR1 SGHRS and CDR2 YFSETQ. CDR3 length: 16 residues. The CDR3 loop reads CASSLGWGTGLYEQYF. The CDR3 nucleotides are TGCGCCAGCAGCTTGGGATGGGGGACAGGATTATACGAGCAGTACTTC.

Worth noting for this clonotype: At one end the junction does not follow the germline gene, possibly because of a read error. This chain joins TRBV7-8 and TRBJ2-2; no clear D. Germline lookup yields CDR1 SGHVS and CDR2 FQNEAQ. CDR3 length equals 14 residues. DNA for the CDR3: TGTGCCACCAGCTCACGTAGGAACACCGGGGAGCTGTTTTTT. Its protein product is CATSSRRNTGELFF.

This clonotype was counted many times. The chain has TRBV6-5 and TRBJ2-2; 9 bases align to TRBD2. The V and J ends lost 5 bases and 6 bases, in that order; junction bases with no gene match: 7. This CDR3 comprises 15 residues. CDR1 is MNHEY and CDR2 is SVGAGI in the germline V gene. The DNA of the CDR3 is TGTGCCAGCAGTCTCGGGACTAGCTTGGCCGGGGAGCTGTTTTTT. Protein product: CASSLGTSLAGELFF.

The V call is TRBV12-3 or TRBV12-4, the J call TRBJ1-4; D uncertain. This CDR3 spans 15 amino acids. V lost 5 bases to trimming and J lost 2 bases, with 12 bases between them. The CDR3 sequence: CASSPPAGTNEKLFF. CDR3 DNA sequence: TGTGCCAGCAGTCCCCCGGCCGGGACTAATGAAAAACTGTTTTTT.

The genes are TRBV10-2 and TRBJ1-5; D may be TRBD1 (6 bases). Germline V gene data show CDR1 as WSHSY and CDR2 as SAAADI. V shed 6 bases and J shed 4 bases, with 22 bases lying between them. The CDR3 has 17 residues. The CDR3 loop reads CASSEIRGHRPNQPQHF. CDR3 sequence (DNA): TGCGCCAGCAGCGAGATCCGGGGACACCGACCGAATCAGCCCCAGCATTTT.

Written as DNA, the CDR3 is TGTGCCAATTTGACTAGCGGGAGGACTAGCACAGATACGCAGTATTTT. Its protein is CANLTSGRTSTDTQYF. This sequence joins TRBV6-7 and TRBJ2-3; 13 bases align to TRBD2. TRBV6-7 counts as an open reading frame of uncertain function. The CDR3 covers 16 residues. V lost 10 bases, J lost 0 bases, and 7 bases stayed unmatched.

This chain connects TRBV27 to TRBJ2-1; 16 bases are shared with TRBD2. This CDR3 is built from 17 residues. Per the germline V gene, CDR1 is MNHEY and CDR2 is SMNVEV (reference sequence). J lost 8 bases, V lost 5 bases, and 9 bases had no gene match. The CDR3 region is CASSLGTSGRAGDEQFF. The CDR3 DNA sequence: TGTGCCAGCAGTCTGGGGACTAGCGGGAGGGCCGGGGATGAGCAGTTCTTC.

This clonotype was counted only a few times. V usage is TRBV5-3 and J usage is TRBJ2-5; the match to TRBD1 covers 7 bases. TRBV5-3 is sorted into the ORF group, with uncertain function. The J segment lost 5 bases and the V segment lost 8 bases, leaving 12 bases of the junction unmatched. This CDR3 contains 14 residues. CDR3 coding DNA: TGTGCCAGCAGCCCGGGACAGACGTGGGAGACCCAGTACTTC. Residues: CASSPGQTWETQYF.

Concerning this clonotype: No conserved phenylalanine or tryptophan is present at the end of the CDR3, so a read error is the likely explanation. The chain has TRBV6-5 and TRBJ2-3, with 11 bases that match TRBD2. The V gene's germline CDR1 is MNHEY and CDR2 SVGAGI. This CDR3 has 16 residues. V trimming: 6 bases; J trimming: 0 bases; junction bases outside the gene matches: 5. For the CDR3, the DNA is TGTGCCAGCAGCTACCGGACTAGCGGGAGCACAGATACGCAGTATATT. Its translation is CASSYRTSGSTDTQYI.

Note on this clonotype: A junction boundary mismatches the germline segment, possibly from a read error. The chain carries TRBV12-3 or TRBV12-4 and TRBJ1-4; TRBD1 matches 7 bases. This CDR3 region has 16 residues. The CDR3 region has the DNA TGTGCCAGCAGCTCCCTGGGGGGACAGCCTAATGAATTACTGTTATTT. The encoded protein is CASSSLGGQPNELLLF.

In regard to this clonotype: A much larger clone is a single base away; this may be a read error. V and J are TRBV6-5 and TRBJ1-5; no reliable D call. V gave up 8 bases and J gave up 10 bases, with 9 bases separating them. CDR1 is MNHEY and CDR2 is SVGAGI in the germline V gene. The CDR3 contains 10 residues. CDR3 sequence reads: CASHRSPQHF. CDR3 DNA sequence: TGTGCCAGCCATCGAAGTCCCCAGCATTTT.

In its sample, this clonotype was seen a few times. The chain recombines TRBV3-1 with TRBJ2-5, with 9 nucleotides matching TRBD2. Germline assignment: CDR1 LGHDT and CDR2 YNNKEL (reference sequence). V trimming: 0 bases; J trimming: 2 bases; junction bases outside the gene matches: 10. The CDR3 is 18 residues long. CDR3 loop: CASSQDYPSGIEQETQYF. Here the CDR3 DNA reads TGTGCCAGCAGCCAAGATTACCCTAGCGGGATAGAACAAGAGACCCAGTACTTC.

This clonotype was detected ten times or more. This chain joins TRBV4-3 and TRBJ1-1; TRBD1 matches at 11 bases. With 3 bases clipped from V and 4 bases from J, the junction kept 7 bases outside the gene matches. Per germline, CDR1 LGHNA and CDR2 YSLEER. This CDR3 has 16 amino acids. The CDR3: CASSQGTGGGGTEAFF. The DNA of the CDR3 is TGCGCCAGCAGCCAGGGGACAGGGGGAGGGGGCACTGAAGCTTTCTTT.

This clonotype was seen repeatedly, ten times or more. This chain uses TRBV4-3 with TRBJ2-7, with 7 bases lining up with TRBD1. This CDR3 is 15 amino acids long. Germline values: CDR1 LGHNA, CDR2 YSLEER. V shed 4 bases, J shed 5 bases, and the junction held 11 bases outside the gene matches. The CDR3 region is CASSPVETGSDEQYF. The CDR3 region has the DNA TGCGCCAGCAGCCCGGTGGAGACAGGGTCCGACGAGCAGTACTTC.

Worth noting for this clonotype: A clone one base away is much larger, so this may be a read error. V usage is TRBV6-1 and J usage is TRBJ2-7, with D possibly matching TRBD1 (6 bases). The CDR3 covers 15 residues. V lost 7 bases to trimming and J lost 5 bases, with 21 bases between them. Germline V gene sequence: CDR1 MNHNS, CDR2 SASEGT. The CDR3 DNA follows: TGTGCCAGCAAACAAGACCCCGGCAGGGGTAACGAGCAGTACTTC. Protein sequence: CASKQDPGRGNEQYF.

With respect to this clonotype: One end of the junction varies from germline; a read error may be responsible. V usage is TRBV30 and J usage is TRBJ2-7, with 7 bases fitting TRBD2. Germline assignment: CDR1 GTSNPN and CDR2 SVGIG (reference sequence). This CDR3 region has 12 residues. The CDR3 spells CARSMSGGEQYF. In DNA form, the CDR3 reads TGTGCCCGGAGTATGTCGGGGGGCGAGCAGTACTTC.

On this clonotype: A clone one base away is much larger, so this may be a read error. V usage is TRBV21-1 and J usage is TRBJ2-4. TRBV21-1 is reported as a pseudogene. This CDR3 is built from 14 residues. CDR3 region: CTSRADIAKNIQYF. In DNA, the CDR3 is TGTACCAGCAGGGCGGATATAGCCAAAAACATTCAGTACTTC.

The rearrangement uses TRBV12-3 or TRBV12-4 and TRBJ2-7; 8 nucleotides align to TRBD2. The CDR3 is made up of 14 amino acids. Trimming took 2 bases from V and 3 from J; bases not matched to a gene: 3. CDR3 sequence: CASSLRRGDYEQYF. CDR3 coding DNA: TGTGCCAGCAGTTTACGGCGGGGGGACTACGAGCAGTACTTC.

This clonotype was observed a handful of times. The J gene is TRBJ2-5, the V gene TRBV19, with D perhaps matching TRBD2 (5 bases). The CDR3 is made up of 15 amino acids. V was clipped by 0 bases and J by 0 bases, with 8 bases between them. Germline CDR1 reads LNHDA; CDR2 reads SQIVND (reference sequence). CDR3: CASSIDLADQETQYF. CDR3 DNA: TGTGCCAGTAGTATAGATCTAGCTGACCAAGAGACCCAGTACTTC.

This clonotype was picked up many times. V is TRBV7-6 and J is TRBJ2-3, with TRBD2 matching 7 bases. The germline V gene has CDR1 SGHVS and CDR2 FNYEAQ. The V and J ends lost 8 bases and 0 bases, in that order; junction bases with no gene match: 20. CDR3 size: 19 residues. For the CDR3, the DNA is TGTGCCAGCCGCCACGGGGGGTCAACCACCAAAAGTAGCACAGATACGCAGTATTTT. It yields the protein CASRHGGSTTKSSTDTQYF.

Written as DNA, the CDR3 is TGTGCCACCAGTGATTTGTTTTACGACGGAGATTCACCCCTCCACTTT. It yields the protein CATSDLFYDGDSPLHF. V is TRBV24-1 and J is TRBJ1-6; D gene ambiguous. V shed 0 bases and J shed 8 bases, with 13 bases lying between them. CDR1 is KGHDR, CDR2 SFDVKD, per germline. The CDR3 runs to 16 residues.